This is a list of T cell receptor beta chains from one sample in a study of T-cell memory formation after mild COVID-19. TCRdb independently ran MiXCR on the 5' RACE reads; one entry per CDR3 protein. The data hold about 340,000 distinct CDR3 sequences, with approximately 22% observed a single time. Material: PBMCs or a T cell subset sorted from them (not recorded which). These receptors originate from a man aged 18 to 30 who had mild COVID-19 (a few samples of this study predate the infection). Cell type and time point are not known. Each CDR3 is given with its conserved first and last residue. Each record gives: J gene, D gene, clone size, V gene, CDR3 protein, CDR3 DNA. The D gene is left open where the match is weak. Clone size is not always given. Where it is, it says once, few, many or a class for expanded clones.

TRBJ1-3 TRBD1 NA TRBV7-9 CASSFNDREAGNTIYF TGTGCCAGCAGCTTTAACGACAGGGAGGCTGGAAACACCATATATTTT
TRBJ1-3 NA few TRBV6-2/TRBV6-3 CASSTTRFGLSGNTIYF TGTGCCAGCTCGACAACCAGGTTCGGCCTCTCTGGAAACACCATATATTTT
TRBJ1-5 NA NA TRBV20-1 CSASNIGNQPQHF TGCAGTGCTAGTAATATCGGCAATCAGCCCCAGCATTTT
TRBJ2-3 NA NA TRBV24-1 CATNSPADTQYF TGTGCCACCAATAGCCCCGCAGATACGCAGTATTTT
TRBJ2-3 NA NA TRBV5-1 CASSIQADTQYF TGCGCCAGCAGCATACAAGCGGATACGCAGTATTTT
TRBJ2-1 TRBD2 NA TRBV20-1 CSARMAGGLGEQFF TGCAGTGCTAGGATGGCGGGGGGGCTCGGGGAGCAGTTCTTC
TRBJ2-7 NA few TRBV12-3/TRBV12-4 CASSTTTVSYEQYF TGTGCCAGCAGTACAACAACCGTCTCCTACGAGCAGTACTTC
TRBJ1-1 NA few TRBV5-1 CASSLEPGTNTEAFF TGCGCCAGCAGCTTGGAACCGGGAACGAACACTGAAGCTTTCTTT
TRBJ2-5 TRBD2 few TRBV20-1 CSARRVGLAGARQETQYF TGCAGTGCTAGGAGGGTGGGTCTAGCGGGGGCCCGCCAAGAGACCCAGTACTTC
TRBJ1-2 TRBD1 few TRBV20-1 CSATGQGNGYTF TGCAGTGCTACCGGACAGGGCAATGGCTACACCTTC
TRBJ2-3 NA few TRBV6-2/TRBV6-3 CASSYAGVNTDTQYF TGTGCCAGCAGTTACGCCGGGGTCAACACAGATACGCAGTATTTT
TRBJ1-4 NA NA TRBV6-5 CASSYERTRNGKLFF TGTGCCAGCAGTTACGAAAGGACGAGGAATGGAAAACTGTTTTTT
TRBJ1-2 TRBD1 NA TRBV18 CASSVGQNYGYTF TGTGCCAGCTCAGTGGGACAGAACTATGGCTACACCTTC
TRBJ2-5 NA NA TRBV20-1 CSARALPGVETQYF TGCAGTGCTAGGGCCCTTCCCGGGGTTGAGACCCAGTACTTC
TRBJ2-3 NA NA TRBV5-1 CASSLISANTDTQYF TGCGCCAGCAGCTTGATTAGCGCAAACACAGATACGCAGTATTTT
TRBJ2-1 TRBD2 NA TRBV5-6 CASSLLAGESYNEQFF TGTGCCAGCAGCCTTTTAGCGGGGGAGTCATACAATGAGCAGTTCTTC
TRBJ2-1 NA NA TRBV5-6 CASSLGRPVEQFF TGTGCCAGCAGCTTGGGGCGACCAGTTGAGCAGTTCTTC
TRBJ1-1 NA NA TRBV4-1 CASSTLQLNTEAFF TGCGCCAGCAGCACTCTACAGTTGAACACTGAAGCTTTCTTT
TRBJ1-5 NA NA TRBV4-1 CASSHEGTHQPQHF TGCGCCAGCAGCCATGAGGGGACCCATCAGCCCCAGCATTTT
TRBJ2-6 NA NA TRBV24-1 CATSGAGANVLTF TGTGCCACCAGTGGGGCTGGGGCCAACGTCCTGACTTTC